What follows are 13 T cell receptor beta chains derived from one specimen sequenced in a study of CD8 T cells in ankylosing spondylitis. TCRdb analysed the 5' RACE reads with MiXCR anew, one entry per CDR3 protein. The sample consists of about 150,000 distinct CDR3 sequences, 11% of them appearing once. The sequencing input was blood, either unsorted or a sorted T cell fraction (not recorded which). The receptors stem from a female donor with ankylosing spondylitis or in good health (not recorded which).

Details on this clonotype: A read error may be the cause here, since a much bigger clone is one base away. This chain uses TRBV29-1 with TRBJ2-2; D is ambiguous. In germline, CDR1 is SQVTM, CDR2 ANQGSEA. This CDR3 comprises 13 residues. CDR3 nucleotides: TGCAACGTTGAAAGTGCGAACACCGGGGAGCTGTTTTTT. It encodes CNVESANTGELFF.

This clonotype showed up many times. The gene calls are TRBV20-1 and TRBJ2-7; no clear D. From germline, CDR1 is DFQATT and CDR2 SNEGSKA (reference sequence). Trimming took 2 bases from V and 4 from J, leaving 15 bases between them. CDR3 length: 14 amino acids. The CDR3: CSARSPATSYEQYF. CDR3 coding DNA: TGCAGTGCTAGATCACCAGCTACGTCGTACGAGCAGTACTTC.

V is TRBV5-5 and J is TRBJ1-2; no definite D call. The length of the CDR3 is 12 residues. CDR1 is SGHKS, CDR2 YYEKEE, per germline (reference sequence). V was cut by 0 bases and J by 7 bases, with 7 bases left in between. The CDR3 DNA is TGTGCCAGCAGCTTGGGGTTGGGTGGCTACACCTTC. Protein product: CASSLGLGGYTF.

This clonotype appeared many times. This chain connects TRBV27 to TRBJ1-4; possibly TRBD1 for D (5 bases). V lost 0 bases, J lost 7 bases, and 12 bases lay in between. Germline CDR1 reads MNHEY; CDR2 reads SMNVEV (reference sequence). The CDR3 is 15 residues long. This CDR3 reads CASSLSAGIAEKLFF. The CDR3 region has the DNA TGTGCCAGCAGTTTATCTGCAGGGATAGCTGAAAAACTGTTTTTT.

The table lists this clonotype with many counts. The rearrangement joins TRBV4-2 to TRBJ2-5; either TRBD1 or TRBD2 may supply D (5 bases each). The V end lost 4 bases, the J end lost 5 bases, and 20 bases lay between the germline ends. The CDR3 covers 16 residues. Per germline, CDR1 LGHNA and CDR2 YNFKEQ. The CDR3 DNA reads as TGTGCCAGCAGCCCGGAGAGGGGTGGGGTTGGGGAGACCCAGTACTTC. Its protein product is CASSPERGGVGETQYF.

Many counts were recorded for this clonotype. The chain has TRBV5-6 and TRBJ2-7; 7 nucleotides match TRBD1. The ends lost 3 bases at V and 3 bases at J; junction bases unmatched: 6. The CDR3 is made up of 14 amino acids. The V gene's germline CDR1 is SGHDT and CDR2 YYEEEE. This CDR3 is CASSSRTGGYEQYF. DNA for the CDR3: TGTGCCAGCAGCTCAAGGACAGGCGGCTACGAGCAGTACTTC.

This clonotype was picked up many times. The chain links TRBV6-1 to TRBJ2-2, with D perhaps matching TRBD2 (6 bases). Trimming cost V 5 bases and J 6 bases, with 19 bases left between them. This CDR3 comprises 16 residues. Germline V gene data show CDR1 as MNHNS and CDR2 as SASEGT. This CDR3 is CASSPRGLAGSGELFF. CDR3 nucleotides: TGTGCCAGCAGTCCCCGAGGCTTGGCGGGGTCCGGGGAGCTGTTTTTT.

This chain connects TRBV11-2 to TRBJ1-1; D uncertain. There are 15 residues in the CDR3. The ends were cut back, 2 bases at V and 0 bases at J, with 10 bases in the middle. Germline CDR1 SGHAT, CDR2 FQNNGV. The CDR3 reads CASSLPLVVNTEAFF. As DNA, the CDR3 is TGTGCCAGCAGCTTACCCTTGGTGGTGAACACTGAAGCTTTCTTT.

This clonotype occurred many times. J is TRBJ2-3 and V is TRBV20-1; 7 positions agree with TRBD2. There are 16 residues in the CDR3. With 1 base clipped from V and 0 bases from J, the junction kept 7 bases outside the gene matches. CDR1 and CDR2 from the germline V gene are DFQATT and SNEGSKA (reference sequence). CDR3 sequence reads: CSARGATSESTDTQYF. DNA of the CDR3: TGCAGTGCTAGAGGAGCTACTAGCGAGAGCACAGATACGCAGTATTTT.

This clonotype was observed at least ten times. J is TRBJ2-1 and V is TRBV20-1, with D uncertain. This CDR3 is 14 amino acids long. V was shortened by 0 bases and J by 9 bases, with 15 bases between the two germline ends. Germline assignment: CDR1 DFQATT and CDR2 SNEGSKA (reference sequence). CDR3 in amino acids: CSARESPALGEQFF. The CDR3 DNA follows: TGCAGTGCTAGAGAATCTCCAGCTTTAGGTGAGCAGTTCTTC.

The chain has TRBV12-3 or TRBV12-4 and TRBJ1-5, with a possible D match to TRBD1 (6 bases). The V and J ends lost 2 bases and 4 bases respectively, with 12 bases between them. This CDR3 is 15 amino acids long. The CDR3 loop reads CASSLTRGGNQPQHF. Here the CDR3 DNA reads TGTGCCAGCAGTTTAACCAGGGGAGGAAATCAGCCCCAGCATTTT.

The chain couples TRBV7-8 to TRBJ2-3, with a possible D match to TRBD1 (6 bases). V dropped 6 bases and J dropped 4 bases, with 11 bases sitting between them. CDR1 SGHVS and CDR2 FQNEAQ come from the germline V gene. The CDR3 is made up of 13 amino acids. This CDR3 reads CASSSGEADTQYF. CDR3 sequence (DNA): TGTGCCAGCAGTTCAGGGGAAGCAGATACGCAGTATTTT. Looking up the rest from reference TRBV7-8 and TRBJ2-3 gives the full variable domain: GAGVSQSPRYKVAKRGQDVALRCDPISGHVSLFWYQQALGQGPEFLTYFQNEAQLDKSGLPSDRFFAERPEGSVSTLKIQRTQQEDSAVYLCASSSGEADTQYFGPGTRLTVL.

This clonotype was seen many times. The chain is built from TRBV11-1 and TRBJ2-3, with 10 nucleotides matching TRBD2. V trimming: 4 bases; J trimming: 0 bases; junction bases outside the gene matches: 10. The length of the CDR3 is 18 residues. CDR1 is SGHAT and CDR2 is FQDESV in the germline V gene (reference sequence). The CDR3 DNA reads TGTGCCAGCAGCTCCCCTAGCGGGGGCCGTCCTAGCACAGATACGCAGTATTTT. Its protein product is CASSSPSGGRPSTDTQYF. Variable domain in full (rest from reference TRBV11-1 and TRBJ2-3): EAEVAQSPRYKITEKSQAVAFWCDPISGHATLYWYRQILGQGPELLVQFQDESVVDDSQLPKDRFSAERLKGVDSTLKIQPAELGDSAMYLCASSSPSGGRPSTDTQYFGPGTRLTVL.